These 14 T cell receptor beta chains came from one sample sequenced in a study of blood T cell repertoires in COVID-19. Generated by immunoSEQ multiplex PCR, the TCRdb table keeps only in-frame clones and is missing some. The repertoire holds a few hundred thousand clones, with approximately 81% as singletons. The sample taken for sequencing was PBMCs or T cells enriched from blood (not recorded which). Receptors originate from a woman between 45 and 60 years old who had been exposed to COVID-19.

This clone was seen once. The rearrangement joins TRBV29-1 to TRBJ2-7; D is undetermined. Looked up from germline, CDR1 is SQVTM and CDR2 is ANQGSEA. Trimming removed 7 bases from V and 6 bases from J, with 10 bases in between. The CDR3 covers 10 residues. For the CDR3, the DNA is TGCAGCGCCCCCGGTCTCGAGCAGTACTTC. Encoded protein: CSAPGLEQYF.

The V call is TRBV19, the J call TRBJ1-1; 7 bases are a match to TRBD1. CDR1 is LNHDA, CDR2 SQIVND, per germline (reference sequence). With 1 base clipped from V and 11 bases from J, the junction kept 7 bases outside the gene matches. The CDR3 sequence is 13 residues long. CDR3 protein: CASSIAGQLKAFF. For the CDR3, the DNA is TGTGCCAGTAGTATAGCGGGACAGTTGAAGGCTTTCTTT. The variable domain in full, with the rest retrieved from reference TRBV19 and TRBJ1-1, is DGGITQSPKYLFRKEGQNVTLSCEQNLNHDAMYWYRQDPGQGLRLIYYSQIVNDFQKGDIAEGYSVSREKKESFPLTVTSAQKNPTAFYLCASSIAGQLKAFFGQGTRLTVV.

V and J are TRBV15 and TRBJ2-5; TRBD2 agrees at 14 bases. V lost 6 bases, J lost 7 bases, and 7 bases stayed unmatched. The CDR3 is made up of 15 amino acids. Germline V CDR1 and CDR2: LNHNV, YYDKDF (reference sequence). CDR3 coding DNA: TGTGCCACCAGTAGGGGACTAGCGGGGGTAGGGACCCAGTACTTC. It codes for CATSRGLAGVGTQYF.

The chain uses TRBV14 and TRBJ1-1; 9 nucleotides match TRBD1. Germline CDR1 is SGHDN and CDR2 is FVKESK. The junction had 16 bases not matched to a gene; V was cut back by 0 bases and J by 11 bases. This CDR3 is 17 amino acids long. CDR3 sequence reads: CASSQEVPDRGSRGAFF. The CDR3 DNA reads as TGTGCCAGCAGCCAAGAGGTACCGGACAGGGGCTCCCGGGGGGCTTTCTTT.

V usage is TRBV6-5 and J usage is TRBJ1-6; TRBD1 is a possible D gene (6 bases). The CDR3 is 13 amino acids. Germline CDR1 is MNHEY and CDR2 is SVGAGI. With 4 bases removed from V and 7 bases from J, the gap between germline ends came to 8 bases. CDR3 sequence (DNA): TGTGCCAGCAGTTCCGGGACAAATTCACCCCTCCACTTT. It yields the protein CASSSGTNSPLHF.

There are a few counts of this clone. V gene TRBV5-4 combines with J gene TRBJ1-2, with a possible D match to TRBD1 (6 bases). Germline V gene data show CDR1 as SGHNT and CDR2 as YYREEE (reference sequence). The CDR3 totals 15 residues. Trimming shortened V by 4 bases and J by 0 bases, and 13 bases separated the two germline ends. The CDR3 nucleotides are TGTGCCAGCAGCGTGAGACAGGACTCTAACTATGGCTACACCTTC. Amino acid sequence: CASSVRQDSNYGYTF.

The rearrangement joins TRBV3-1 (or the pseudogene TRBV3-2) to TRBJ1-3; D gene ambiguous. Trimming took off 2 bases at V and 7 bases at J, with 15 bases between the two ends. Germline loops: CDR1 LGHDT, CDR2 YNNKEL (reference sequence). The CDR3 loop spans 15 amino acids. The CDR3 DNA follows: TGTGCCAGCAGCCAACTAGCGGGCTTAGGTAACACCATATATTTT. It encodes CASSQLAGLGNTIYF.

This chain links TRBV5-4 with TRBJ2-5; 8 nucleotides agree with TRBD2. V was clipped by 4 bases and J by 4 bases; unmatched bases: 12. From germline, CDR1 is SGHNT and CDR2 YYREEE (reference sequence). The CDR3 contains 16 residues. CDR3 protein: CASSAGGAGLSETQYF. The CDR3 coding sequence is TGTGCCAGCAGCGCCGGGGGGGCCGGTCTCTCAGAGACCCAGTACTTC. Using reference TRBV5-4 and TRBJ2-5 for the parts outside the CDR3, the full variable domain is ETGVTQSPTHLIKTRGQQVTLRCSSQSGHNTVSWYQQALGQGPQFIFQYYREEENGRGNFPPRFSGLQFPNYSSELNVNALELDDSALYLCASSAGGAGLSETQYFGPGTRLLVL.

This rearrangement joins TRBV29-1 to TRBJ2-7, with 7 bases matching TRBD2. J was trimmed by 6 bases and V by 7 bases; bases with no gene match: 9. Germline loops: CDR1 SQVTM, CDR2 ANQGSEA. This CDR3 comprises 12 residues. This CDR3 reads CSALGLSVEQYF. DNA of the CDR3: TGCAGCGCTCTGGGACTATCGGTCGAGCAGTACTTC.

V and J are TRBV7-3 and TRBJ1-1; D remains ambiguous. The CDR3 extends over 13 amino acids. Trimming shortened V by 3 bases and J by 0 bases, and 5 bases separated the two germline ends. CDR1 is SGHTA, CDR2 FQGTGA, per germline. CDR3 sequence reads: CASSLSMNTEAFF. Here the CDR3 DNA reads TGTGCCAGCAGCTTGTCTATGAACACTGAAGCTTTCTTT.

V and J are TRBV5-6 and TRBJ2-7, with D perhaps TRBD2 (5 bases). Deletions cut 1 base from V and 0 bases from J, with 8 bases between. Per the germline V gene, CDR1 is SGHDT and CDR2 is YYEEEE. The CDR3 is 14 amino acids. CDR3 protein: CASSLFAGSYEQYF. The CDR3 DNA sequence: TGTGCCAGCAGCTTGTTTGCGGGCTCCTACGAGCAGTACTTC. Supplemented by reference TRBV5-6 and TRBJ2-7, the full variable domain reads DAGVTQSPTHLIKTRGQQVTLRCSPKSGHDTVSWYQQALGQGPQFIFQYYEEEERQRGNFPDRFSGHQFPNYSSELNVNALLLGDSALYLCASSLFAGSYEQYFGPGTRLTVT.

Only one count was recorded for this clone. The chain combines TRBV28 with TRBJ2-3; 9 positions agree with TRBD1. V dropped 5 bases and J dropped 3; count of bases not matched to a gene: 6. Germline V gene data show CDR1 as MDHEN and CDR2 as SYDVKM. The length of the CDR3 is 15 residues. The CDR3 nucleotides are TGTGCCAGCAGTGTAACAGGGGGCCGAACAGATACGCAGTATTTT. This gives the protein CASSVTGGRTDTQYF. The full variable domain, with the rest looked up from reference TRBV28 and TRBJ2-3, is DVKVTQSSRYLVKRTGEKVFLECVQDMDHENMFWYRQDPGLGLRLIYFSYDVKMKEKGDIPEGYSVSREKKERFSLILESASTNQTSMYLCASSVTGGRTDTQYFGPGTRLTVL.

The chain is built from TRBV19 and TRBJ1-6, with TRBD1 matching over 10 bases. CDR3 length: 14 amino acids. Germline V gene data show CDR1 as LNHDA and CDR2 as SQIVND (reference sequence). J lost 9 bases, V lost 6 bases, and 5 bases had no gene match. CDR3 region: CASRTGGLGSPLHF. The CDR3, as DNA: TGTGCCAGTAGGACAGGGGGCCTGGGTTCACCCCTCCACTTT.

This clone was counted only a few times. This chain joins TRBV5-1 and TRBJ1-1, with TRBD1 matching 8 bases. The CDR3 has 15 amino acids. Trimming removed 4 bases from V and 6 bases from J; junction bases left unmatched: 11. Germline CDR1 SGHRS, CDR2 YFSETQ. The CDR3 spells CASSAIQGAKAEAFF. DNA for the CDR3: TGCGCCAGCAGCGCTATTCAGGGGGCAAAAGCTGAAGCTTTCTTT.